This TCR beta chain was sequenced for a study of T cells in Graves' hyperthyroidism and ophthalmopathy. This CDR3 is built from 14 residues. From germline, CDR1 is MNHNS and CDR2 SASEGT. The V and J ends lost 3 bases and 2 bases respectively, with 9 bases between them. Amplified regions were TCR beta CDR3 sequences from RNA transcripts. Researchers ran a first-round RT-PCR on the TCR CDR3 using the HTBI primer set. TCRdb independently ran MiXCR on the multiplex PCR reads; one entry per CDR3 protein. The sample comprises 240,000 or so distinct CDR3 sequences, about 15% of which are singletons, and around 26% rests with the top ten. This clonotype was picked up a small number of times. This may be a read error, as it is one base from a much larger clone.

Sequenced: blood. V gene TRBV6-1 combines with J gene TRBJ2-3; D is unresolved. The sequence was obtained from a woman younger than 35 with Graves' ophthalmopathy. The CDR3 DNA is TGTGCCAGCAGTGATGGCAGCAACACAGATACGCAGTATTTT. This sequence encodes CASSDGSNTDTQYF.